A selection of T cell receptor beta chains follows, all from one sample in a study of a mutant IDH1 vaccine in newly diagnosed glioma. The antigens these receptors bind are not known. The data were produced by immunoSEQ multiplex PCR, yet TCRdb's version contains in-frame clones alone and is incomplete. This table has approximately 80,000 clones, more than 80% appearing once. The starting material was PBMCs, obtained from a glioma patient whose treatment included an IDH1 peptide vaccine. Receptor source: a man in his forties with glioma. The CDR3 runs from the conserved cysteine through the conserved F or W. Expanded clones get a size class; other rows say once, few or many, or leave the size out.

clone_size	cdr3_length	j_call	v_call	cdr3_aa
.	14	TRBJ2-7	TRBV5-1	CASRRTGGAYEQYF
.	11	TRBJ2-7	TRBV6-6	CASSISYEQYF
.	18	TRBJ2-6	TRBV4-3	CASSPSGAGISGANVLTF
.	11	TRBJ2-3	TRBV30	CAWTPDDTQYF
.	17	TRBJ2-5	TRBV7-2	CASSFTPRLADQETQYF
.	14	TRBJ2-6	TRBV6-1	CASGTGSGANVLTF
.	15	TRBJ2-1	TRBV4-1	CASSQDGLFNNEQFF
once	14	TRBJ1-2	TRBV2	CASTKVGVGGGYTF
.	16	TRBJ2-7	TRBV7-2	CASSLGGGGSSYEQYF
.	14	TRBJ2-7	TRBV7-2	CASSLKLQGYEQYF
.	13	TRBJ2-1	TRBV7-3	CASSLTLRNEQFF
once	13	TRBJ1-1	TRBV9	CASSGGPNTEAFF
.	16	TRBJ1-2	TRBV10-2	CASSESRGQGNYGYTF
.	13	TRBJ2-5	TRBV6-5	CASSFTGAETQYF
.	16	TRBJ1-1	TRBV19	CASSKRDRGPHTEAFF
.	13	TRBJ2-7	TRBV7-3	CASSVTGPHEQYF
.	14	TRBJ2-3	TRBV18	CASSPGGRSDTQYF
.	14	TRBJ2-7	TRBV5-1	CASAGQKRSYEQYF
.	14	TRBJ2-7	TRBV6-5	CASRSLAVLNEQYF
.	14	TRBJ2-7	TRBV4-3	CASSPGLSSYEQYF
.	13	TRBJ2-1	TRBV11-2	CASGLGRVNEQFF
few	14	TRBJ2-2	TRBV6-5	CASSSQGGHGELFF
.	15	TRBJ1-1	TRBV7-9	CASSPKGQLNTEAFF
.	13	TRBJ1-5	TRBV19	CARREYSNQPQHF
.	15	TRBJ1-1	TRBV27	CASSFRPGMNTEAFF
.	12	TRBJ2-3	TRBV6-5	CASRIASDTQYF
.	13	TRBJ1-6	TRBV27	CASRRQGGSPLHF
.	20	TRBJ2-1	TRBV7-6	CASSLEGQPTTFRGGNEQFF
.	15	TRBJ2-2	TRBV5-1	CASSLSRINTGELFF
once	11	TRBJ1-2	TRBV28	CASTRGGGYTF
few	13	TRBJ1-1	TRBV10-1	CASRNDLNTEAFF
.	16	TRBJ1-1	TRBV10-3	CAISEAPNRVDTEAFF
.	13	TRBJ1-5	TRBV15	CATSRGPGQPQHF
.	15	TRBJ2-1	TRBV4-2	CASSQEIQVYNEQFF
.	14	TRBJ1-5	TRBV28	CASSTRNSNQPQHF
.	16	TRBJ1-5	TRBV19	CASSILGTGGNQPQHF
.	13	TRBJ1-1	TRBV15	CATSSRLNTEAFF
.	11	TRBJ2-3	TRBV6-5	CASSGLDTQYF
once	15	TRBJ2-1	TRBV2	CASSWDQSSYNEQFF
once	14	TRBJ2-2	TRBV6-1	CASSAGTGSRELFF
few	12	TRBJ1-1	TRBV29-1	CSARRMNTEAFF
.	15	TRBJ1-3	TRBV4-2	CASSLEGALGNTIYF
once	12	.	TRBV5-1	CASSSGLYEQYF
.	17	TRBJ2-1	TRBV7-2	CASSATSGREVYNEQFF
many	14	TRBJ2-1	TRBV11-2	CASSPSGPYNEQFF
.	14	TRBJ2-2	TRBV9	CASSTGAGSGELFF
.	17	TRBJ1-5	TRBV19	CASSSRDRGQGNQPQHF
.	15	TRBJ1-1	TRBV9	CASSESGAIGTEAFF